The T cell receptor beta chain described here comes from a study of regulatory T cells in long-lasting Graves disease. iRepertoire HTBI primers and Arm-PCR of CDR3 regions built TCR beta libraries. TCRdb reprocessed the multiplex PCR reads with MiXCR, giving one entry per CDR3 protein. The sample records a few hundred thousand distinct CDR3 sequences, 15% being singletons. This CDR3 is 13 amino acids long. The germline V and J ends were trimmed by 4 bases and 2 bases, with 10 bases remaining between them. Germline V gene lookup returns CDR1 DFQATT and CDR2 SNEGSKA (reference sequence). This clonotype was seen a few times. What it binds is not known. Findings of the study overall: Persistent disease showed a preference for TRBV28, TRBJ1-2 and TRBJ2-5.

Time point indicated: newly diagnosed GD, antithyroid drugs for less than 3 months. Isolated PBMC RNA provided the starting material for the TCR library. These data were also reused for a study on T cells in Graves' hyperthyroidism and ophthalmopathy.

This TCR derives from a middle-aged woman with Graves disease. The sample here was peripheral blood mononuclear cells (PBMCs), taken at new diagnosis, from a patient treated with antithyroid drugs. The J gene is TRBJ2-3, the V gene TRBV20-1, with D hard to call. CDR3 coding DNA: TGCAGTGCTACCAGCTTTCTCACAGATACGCAGTATTTT. Amino acid sequence: CSATSFLTDTQYF.